The present TCR beta chain was sequenced within a study of T cell repertoires in cytomegalovirus infection. Looking at the study overall: It can be stated that public TCR beta signatures indicated CMV infection as well as a matching HLA type. Broader study findings: What dominated the ex vivo response were HLA-C-restricted CMV-specific TCR beta clonotypes. Identification of carriers of CMV plus the relevant HLA was performed using cumulative public TCR beta family frequency.

The CDR3 length is 15 residues. V shed 5 bases and J 1 base; nucleotides not matched to a gene: 6. From the reads, TCRdb called clonotypes with MiXCR, one entry per CDR3 protein. The sample includes tens of thousands of distinct CDR3 sequences, approximately 22% seen only once; the top ten take roughly two thirds. A few counts support this clonotype. Antigen unknown. This sequence joins TRBV12-3 or TRBV12-4 and TRBJ1-2; 8 nucleotides agree with TRBD1. The sample here was CD8+ T cells from cultured PBMCs, taken from culture after CMV antigen stimulation. The source is a human donor in good health (CMV status not recorded). Some clones in this sample may be carry-over from other donors' samples. The CDR3 DNA is TGTGCCAGCAGTCCTGGGACAGGAATTAACTATGGCTACACCTTC. Amino acids: CASSPGTGINYGYTF.